This TCR beta chain was found in a study of cytomegalovirus exposure and HLA in healthy donors. Study-level points and caveats: By HLA locus, TCR association rates varied in a later analysis, with DRB1 showing the most and HLA-C the fewest. TCR beta V- and J-gene trimming was later associated with a missense DCLRE1C variant.

Regarding this clone: Antigen unknown.

The CDR3 spans 15 residues. Trimming stripped 5 bases from V and 11 bases from J, with 27 bases between. CDR1 is GTSNPN and CDR2 is SVGIG in the germline V gene (reference sequence). The PCR was carried out with 60 Vbeta primers and 13 Jbeta primers. Profiled with immunoSEQ multiplex PCR; TCRdb holds only in-frame clones, not every one. The sample records 150,000 to 160,000 clones, 65% to 75% being singletons. Among the donors, all were healthy bone marrow donors. The receptor comes from a young man in good health and CMV-seronegative. The sample consisted of PBMCs. This rearrangement joins TRBV30 to TRBJ1-1; tentatively, D is TRBD1 (5 bases). The CDR3 region has the DNA TGTGCCTGGGAAACGAACATGGGGGGGAGAGGGGTGGCTTTCTTT. Encoded protein: CAWETNMGGRGVAFF.